This T cell receptor beta chain was found in a study of T cell changes during pregnancy in multiple sclerosis. Germline V gene sequence: CDR1 MDHEN, CDR2 SYDVKM. This CDR3 has 14 residues. Trimming cost V 6 bases and J 3 bases; bases outside gene matches: 8. The method was immunoSEQ multiplex PCR; TCRdb's version includes in-frame clones alone and lacks a portion of them. The data hold tens of thousands of clones, with around 90% observed a single time. This TCR derives from a female donor in good health, enrolled as a control in a pregnancy study. V usage is TRBV28 and J usage is TRBJ2-7; 7 bases map to TRBD1. This sample comprised peripheral blood, obtained in the second trimester of pregnancy. CDR3 in DNA: TGTGCCAGCAGCCAGACAGGGCCCCTCTACGAGCAGTACTTC. Translating gives CASSQTGPLYEQYF.